These 27 T cell receptor beta chains came from one sample sequenced in a study of T cells in Graves' hyperthyroidism and ophthalmopathy. The TCR beta CDR3 regions underwent amplification using RNA transcripts as the source. In the first-round RT-PCR of the TCR CDR3, the HTBI primer set was used. Via MiXCR, TCRdb re-called the multiplex PCR reads, giving one row per CDR3 protein. The data contain roughly 700,000 distinct CDR3 sequences, 17% of them seen just once; the ten biggest clones take up roughly 15%. The source material was blood. Receptor source: a man aged 50 to 60 with Graves' hyperthyroidism.

The J gene is TRBJ1-5, the V gene TRBV28; maybe TRBD1 (6 bases). V was trimmed by 4 bases and J by 6 bases, leaving 13 bases between them. The germline V gene encodes CDR1 MDHEN and CDR2 SYDVKM. The CDR3 sequence is 14 residues long. The CDR3 here is CASSSQGLGQPQHF. CDR3 DNA: TGTGCCAGCAGTTCACAGGGTTTAGGTCAGCCCCAGCATTTT.

About this clonotype itself: The junction does not match germline at one end; this may be a read error. The rearrangement joins TRBV12-3 or TRBV12-4 to TRBJ1-5; the match to TRBD1 covers 7 bases. This CDR3 has 15 residues. The CDR3 region is CASSVGQPSNQPQHF. CDR3 nucleotide sequence: TGTGCCAGCAGTGTGGGACAGCCGAGCAATCAGCCCCAGCACTTT.

This clonotype has only one observation. The chain recombines TRBV11-2 with TRBJ1-1, with TRBD1 matching over 11 bases. Germline V CDR1 and CDR2: SGHAT, FQNNGV. This CDR3 is 16 amino acids long. V trimming: 6 bases; J trimming: 4 bases; junction bases outside the gene matches: 10. CDR3 coding DNA: TGTGCCAGCAGTGGTAGGTTCGGGACAGGGGGCACTGAAGCTTTCTTT. This encodes CASSGRFGTGGTEAFF.

This clonotype was counted a few times. The CDR3 region has the DNA TGTGCCATCAGAAACCCCAGCGGGAGGGTGGGTGGCACAGATACGCAGTATTTT. Encoded protein: CAIRNPSGRVGGTDTQYF. The chain employs TRBV10-3 and TRBJ2-3, with 10 nucleotides matching TRBD2. This CDR3 contains 18 residues. The germline V gene has CDR1 ENHRY and CDR2 SYGVKD. V shed 6 bases and J 1 base; nucleotides not matched to a gene: 13.

This clonotype was seen repeatedly, ten times or more. This rearrangement joins TRBV6-1 to TRBJ2-7, with unresolved D. Trimming cost V 3 bases and J 9 bases, with 12 bases left between them. The CDR3 is made up of 12 amino acids. Germline V gene data show CDR1 as MNHNS and CDR2 as SASEGT. The CDR3 coding sequence is TGTGCCAGCAGTGACAGTCCCGGCGGGCAGTACTTC. Amino acids: CASSDSPGGQYF.

Worth noting for this clonotype: This could be a read error, since a much larger clone is one nucleotide away. The gene calls are TRBV5-1 and TRBJ2-7, with 9 bases aligning to TRBD1. Trimming took 5 bases from V and 2 from J; bases not matched to a gene: 14. The CDR3 is 17 residues long. The germline V gene has CDR1 SGHRS and CDR2 YFSETQ. The CDR3 DNA reads TGCGCCAGCAGTTTACTTATCGGGACAGGGAATGCCTACGAGCAGTACTTC. It yields the protein CASSLLIGTGNAYEQYF.

The table lists this clonotype with many counts. The chain links TRBV6-1 to TRBJ2-7; TRBD1 might be the D (6 bases). CDR1 is MNHNS, CDR2 SASEGT, per germline. The CDR3 runs 17 residues. Trimming cost V 6 bases and J 3 bases, with 24 bases left between them. Written as DNA, the CDR3 is TGTGCCAGCAGATCAAGAAGACAGGCGGAGGCTGTCTACGAGCAGTACTTC. It codes for CASRSRRQAEAVYEQYF.

This clonotype was recorded at least ten times. This chain uses TRBV11-1 with TRBJ2-2; D is tentatively TRBD1 or TRBD2 (5 bases each). The CDR3 length is 17 residues. Germline V gene lookup returns CDR1 SGHAT and CDR2 FQDESV (reference sequence). V lost 5 bases and J 6 bases, leaving 22 bases between the germline ends. The CDR3 reads CASSTSRRQGNAGELFF. Written as DNA, the CDR3 is TGTGCCAGCAGCACGTCTCGGAGGCAGGGAAATGCCGGGGAGCTGTTTTTT.

This clonotype has at least ten counts. The V gene is TRBV27, the J gene TRBJ1-1, with D possibly being TRBD1 (5 bases). Germline V gene sequence: CDR1 MNHEY, CDR2 SMNVEV (reference sequence). CDR3 size: 14 residues. Trimming took 8 bases from V and 1 from J, leaving 14 bases between them. CDR3 sequence: CASGWGLTNTEAFF. The CDR3 nucleotides are TGTGCCAGCGGATGGGGACTGACGAACACTGAAGCTTTCTTT.

On this clonotype itself: This may be a read error, as it is one base from a much larger clone. The chain joins TRBV2 to TRBJ1-2, with 9 bases lining up with TRBD1. This CDR3 contains 13 residues. CDR1 and CDR2 (germline): SNHLY, FYNNEI. Here the CDR3 reads CVSRDREVFGYTF. CDR3 nucleotides: TGTGTCAGCAGGGACAGGGAGGTTTTTGGCTACACCTTC.

The chain recombines TRBV7-6 with TRBJ1-4, with TRBD1 matching over 7 bases. CDR1 and CDR2 from the germline V gene are SGHVS and FNYEAQ. V shed 5 bases and J 4 bases; nucleotides not matched to a gene: 7. This CDR3 has 15 residues. The CDR3 is CASSRSGTVNEKLFF. The CDR3, as DNA: TGTGCCAGCAGCCGGTCCGGGACAGTTAATGAAAAACTGTTTTTT.

This chain connects TRBV24-1 to TRBJ2-5, with a weak D call TRBD2 (5 bases). This CDR3 contains 11 residues. V was trimmed by 10 bases and J by 2 bases, leaving 7 bases between them. Germline values: CDR1 KGHDR, CDR2 SFDVKD. CDR3 coding DNA: TGTGCCACTCGGGATCAAGAGACCCAGTACTTC. This sequence encodes CATRDQETQYF.

Notes on this clonotype: A much more abundant neighbour one base away suggests this may be a read error. J is TRBJ2-3 and V is TRBV7-9; 11 bases fit TRBD2. The CDR3 contains 16 residues. Trimming at V came to 5 bases and at J to 3 bases, leaving 7 bases not matched to a gene. Germline loops: CDR1 SEHNR, CDR2 FQNEAQ (reference sequence). CDR3 residues: CASSITSGRGTDTQYF. For the CDR3, the DNA is TGTGCCAGCAGCATTACTAGCGGGAGAGGTACAGATACGCAGTATTTT.

This clonotype appeared many times. This sequence joins TRBV28 and TRBJ2-7; no clear D. Per the germline V gene, CDR1 is MDHEN and CDR2 is SYDVKM. The V end was cut by 7 bases, the J end by 1 base, with 8 bases between. CDR3 length equals 12 residues. The CDR3 protein is CASKTPSYEQYF. Here the CDR3 DNA reads TGTGCCAGCAAGACCCCTTCCTACGAGCAGTACTTC.

In its sample, this clonotype was seen a few times. J is TRBJ2-5 and V is TRBV2; 13 bases are a match to TRBD2. The CDR3 contains 16 residues. Per germline, CDR1 SNHLY and CDR2 FYNNEI. The V segment lost 6 bases and the J segment 4 bases; nucleotides outside the gene matches: 8. The CDR3 here is CASRPRTSGSGETQYF. The CDR3 DNA reads TGTGCCAGCAGACCAAGGACTAGCGGGAGCGGAGAGACCCAGTACTTC.

This clonotype was counted only a few times. The chain employs TRBV12-3 or TRBV12-4 and TRBJ2-6; D is unresolved. The CDR3 is made up of 16 amino acids. V was pared by 3 bases and J by 1 base, with 10 bases between. CDR3 coding DNA: TGTGCCAGCAGTTTCACGCTCCCTTCTGGGGCCAACGTCCTGACTTTC. This sequence encodes CASSFTLPSGANVLTF.

This clonotype has ten or more counts. The chain uses TRBV7-8 and TRBJ2-3; a possible D gene is TRBD2 (6 bases). The germline gives CDR1 SGHVS, CDR2 FQNEAQ. The CDR3 has 14 residues. With 1 base removed from V and 14 bases from J, the gap between germline ends came to 19 bases. CDR3 sequence (DNA): TGTGCCAGCAGCTTAGAGTCTAGCGTAAATCATAGGTATTTT. This sequence encodes CASSLESSVNHRYF. Variable domain in full (rest from reference TRBV7-8 and TRBJ2-3): GAGVSQSPRYKVAKRGQDVALRCDPISGHVSLFWYQQALGQGPEFLTYFQNEAQLDKSGLPSDRFFAERPEGSVSTLKIQRTQQEDSAVYLCASSLESSVNHRYFGPGTRLTVL.

This clonotype was picked up many times. The V and J genes are TRBV27 and TRBJ2-7, with D unclear. The CDR3 spans 12 residues. The V and J ends lost 8 bases and 5 bases respectively, with 13 bases between them. Per germline, CDR1 MNHEY and CDR2 SMNVEV (reference sequence). The CDR3: CASGPRRDEQYF. CDR3 nucleotide sequence: TGTGCCAGCGGCCCGAGAAGAGACGAGCAGTACTTC.

The chain has TRBV6-2 or TRBV6-3 and TRBJ2-1; D gene uncertain. Per the germline V gene, CDR1 is MNHEY and CDR2 is SVGEGT. V was cut by 4 bases and J by 8 bases, with 15 bases left in between. There are 14 residues in the CDR3. The CDR3 bases are TGTGCCAGCAGTTTTGGAGACGGTCGGGATGAGCAGTTCTTC. Encoded protein: CASSFGDGRDEQFF.

Of note for this clonotype: This may come from a read error, since a much larger clone is one base off. The J gene is TRBJ2-5, the V gene TRBV11-3, with D unclear. CDR3 size: 13 residues. Per germline, CDR1 SGHNT and CDR2 YENEEA. CDR3 DNA: TGTGCCAGCAGCTTAGGTGTAGCAGAGACCCGGTACTTC. This sequence encodes CASSLGVAETRYF.

This clonotype was seen more than once but under ten times. The chain employs TRBV20-1 and TRBJ1-2; 7 bases match TRBD1. The length of the CDR3 is 14 residues. Trimming cost V 1 base and J 0 bases; bases outside gene matches: 2. Germline V gene lookup returns CDR1 DFQATT and CDR2 SNEGSKA (reference sequence). CDR3 sequence: CSARAGTANYGYTF. CDR3 DNA: TGCAGTGCTAGAGCCGGGACAGCTAACTATGGCTACACCTTC.

The rearrangement joins TRBV5-1 to TRBJ1-6, with D tentatively TRBD1 (5 bases). V gave up 0 bases and J gave up 4 bases, with 17 bases separating them. The CDR3 runs 18 residues. Germline lookup yields CDR1 SGHRS and CDR2 YFSETQ. The CDR3 spells CASSLVPPGTGYNSPLHF. In DNA, the CDR3 is TGCGCCAGCAGCTTGGTCCCTCCCGGGACGGGGTATAATTCACCCCTCCACTTT.

The rearrangement joins TRBV19 to TRBJ2-1, with a tentative D call TRBD2 (6 bases). V dropped 5 bases and J dropped 7 bases, with 15 bases sitting between them. The CDR3 is made up of 14 amino acids. The germline V gene encodes CDR1 LNHDA and CDR2 SQIVND (reference sequence). The CDR3 DNA is TGTGCCAGTAGTCCCCAGACTAGTATGAATGAGCAGTTCTTC. Its protein product is CASSPQTSMNEQFF.

This clonotype was counted at least ten times. This rearrangement joins TRBV2 to TRBJ2-5; 8 bases align to TRBD2. The CDR3 length is 15 residues. The junction had 8 bases not matched to a gene; V was cut back by 3 bases and J by 5 bases. CDR1 and CDR2 (germline): SNHLY, FYNNEI. The chain's CDR3 is CASSDAAGGLETQYF. CDR3 DNA sequence: TGTGCCAGCAGTGACGCGGCGGGAGGTTTGGAGACCCAGTACTTC.

The chain couples TRBV12-3 or TRBV12-4 to TRBJ2-2; D call uncertain. This CDR3 comprises 16 residues. Deletions cut 7 bases from V and 4 bases from J, with 19 bases between. The CDR3 region is CASTAKGLPLTGELFF. For the CDR3, the DNA is TGTGCCAGCACCGCTAAAGGGCTACCACTCACCGGGGAGCTGTTTTTT.

This clonotype was observed at least ten times. This sequence joins TRBV20-1 and TRBJ1-5; D call uncertain. The length of the CDR3 is 14 residues. CDR1 is DFQATT, CDR2 SNEGSKA, per germline (reference sequence). Between the trimmed V and J ends, which lost 1 base and 0 bases, there was a span of 7 bases. In DNA, the CDR3 is TGCAGTGCTAGAGTGGCAAATAGCAATCAGCCCCAGCATTTT. Encoded protein: CSARVANSNQPQHF.

This chain uses TRBV25-1 with TRBJ2-2, with D tentatively TRBD2 (6 bases). CDR1 and CDR2 (germline): MGHDK, SYGVNS. The CDR3 runs to 17 residues. V lost 4 bases and J lost 3, with 18 bases in between. Here the CDR3 reads CASSASAGRRDTGELFF. The DNA for the CDR3 is TGTGCCAGCAGTGCCTCGGCGGGACGGAGGGACACCGGGGAGCTGTTTTTT.